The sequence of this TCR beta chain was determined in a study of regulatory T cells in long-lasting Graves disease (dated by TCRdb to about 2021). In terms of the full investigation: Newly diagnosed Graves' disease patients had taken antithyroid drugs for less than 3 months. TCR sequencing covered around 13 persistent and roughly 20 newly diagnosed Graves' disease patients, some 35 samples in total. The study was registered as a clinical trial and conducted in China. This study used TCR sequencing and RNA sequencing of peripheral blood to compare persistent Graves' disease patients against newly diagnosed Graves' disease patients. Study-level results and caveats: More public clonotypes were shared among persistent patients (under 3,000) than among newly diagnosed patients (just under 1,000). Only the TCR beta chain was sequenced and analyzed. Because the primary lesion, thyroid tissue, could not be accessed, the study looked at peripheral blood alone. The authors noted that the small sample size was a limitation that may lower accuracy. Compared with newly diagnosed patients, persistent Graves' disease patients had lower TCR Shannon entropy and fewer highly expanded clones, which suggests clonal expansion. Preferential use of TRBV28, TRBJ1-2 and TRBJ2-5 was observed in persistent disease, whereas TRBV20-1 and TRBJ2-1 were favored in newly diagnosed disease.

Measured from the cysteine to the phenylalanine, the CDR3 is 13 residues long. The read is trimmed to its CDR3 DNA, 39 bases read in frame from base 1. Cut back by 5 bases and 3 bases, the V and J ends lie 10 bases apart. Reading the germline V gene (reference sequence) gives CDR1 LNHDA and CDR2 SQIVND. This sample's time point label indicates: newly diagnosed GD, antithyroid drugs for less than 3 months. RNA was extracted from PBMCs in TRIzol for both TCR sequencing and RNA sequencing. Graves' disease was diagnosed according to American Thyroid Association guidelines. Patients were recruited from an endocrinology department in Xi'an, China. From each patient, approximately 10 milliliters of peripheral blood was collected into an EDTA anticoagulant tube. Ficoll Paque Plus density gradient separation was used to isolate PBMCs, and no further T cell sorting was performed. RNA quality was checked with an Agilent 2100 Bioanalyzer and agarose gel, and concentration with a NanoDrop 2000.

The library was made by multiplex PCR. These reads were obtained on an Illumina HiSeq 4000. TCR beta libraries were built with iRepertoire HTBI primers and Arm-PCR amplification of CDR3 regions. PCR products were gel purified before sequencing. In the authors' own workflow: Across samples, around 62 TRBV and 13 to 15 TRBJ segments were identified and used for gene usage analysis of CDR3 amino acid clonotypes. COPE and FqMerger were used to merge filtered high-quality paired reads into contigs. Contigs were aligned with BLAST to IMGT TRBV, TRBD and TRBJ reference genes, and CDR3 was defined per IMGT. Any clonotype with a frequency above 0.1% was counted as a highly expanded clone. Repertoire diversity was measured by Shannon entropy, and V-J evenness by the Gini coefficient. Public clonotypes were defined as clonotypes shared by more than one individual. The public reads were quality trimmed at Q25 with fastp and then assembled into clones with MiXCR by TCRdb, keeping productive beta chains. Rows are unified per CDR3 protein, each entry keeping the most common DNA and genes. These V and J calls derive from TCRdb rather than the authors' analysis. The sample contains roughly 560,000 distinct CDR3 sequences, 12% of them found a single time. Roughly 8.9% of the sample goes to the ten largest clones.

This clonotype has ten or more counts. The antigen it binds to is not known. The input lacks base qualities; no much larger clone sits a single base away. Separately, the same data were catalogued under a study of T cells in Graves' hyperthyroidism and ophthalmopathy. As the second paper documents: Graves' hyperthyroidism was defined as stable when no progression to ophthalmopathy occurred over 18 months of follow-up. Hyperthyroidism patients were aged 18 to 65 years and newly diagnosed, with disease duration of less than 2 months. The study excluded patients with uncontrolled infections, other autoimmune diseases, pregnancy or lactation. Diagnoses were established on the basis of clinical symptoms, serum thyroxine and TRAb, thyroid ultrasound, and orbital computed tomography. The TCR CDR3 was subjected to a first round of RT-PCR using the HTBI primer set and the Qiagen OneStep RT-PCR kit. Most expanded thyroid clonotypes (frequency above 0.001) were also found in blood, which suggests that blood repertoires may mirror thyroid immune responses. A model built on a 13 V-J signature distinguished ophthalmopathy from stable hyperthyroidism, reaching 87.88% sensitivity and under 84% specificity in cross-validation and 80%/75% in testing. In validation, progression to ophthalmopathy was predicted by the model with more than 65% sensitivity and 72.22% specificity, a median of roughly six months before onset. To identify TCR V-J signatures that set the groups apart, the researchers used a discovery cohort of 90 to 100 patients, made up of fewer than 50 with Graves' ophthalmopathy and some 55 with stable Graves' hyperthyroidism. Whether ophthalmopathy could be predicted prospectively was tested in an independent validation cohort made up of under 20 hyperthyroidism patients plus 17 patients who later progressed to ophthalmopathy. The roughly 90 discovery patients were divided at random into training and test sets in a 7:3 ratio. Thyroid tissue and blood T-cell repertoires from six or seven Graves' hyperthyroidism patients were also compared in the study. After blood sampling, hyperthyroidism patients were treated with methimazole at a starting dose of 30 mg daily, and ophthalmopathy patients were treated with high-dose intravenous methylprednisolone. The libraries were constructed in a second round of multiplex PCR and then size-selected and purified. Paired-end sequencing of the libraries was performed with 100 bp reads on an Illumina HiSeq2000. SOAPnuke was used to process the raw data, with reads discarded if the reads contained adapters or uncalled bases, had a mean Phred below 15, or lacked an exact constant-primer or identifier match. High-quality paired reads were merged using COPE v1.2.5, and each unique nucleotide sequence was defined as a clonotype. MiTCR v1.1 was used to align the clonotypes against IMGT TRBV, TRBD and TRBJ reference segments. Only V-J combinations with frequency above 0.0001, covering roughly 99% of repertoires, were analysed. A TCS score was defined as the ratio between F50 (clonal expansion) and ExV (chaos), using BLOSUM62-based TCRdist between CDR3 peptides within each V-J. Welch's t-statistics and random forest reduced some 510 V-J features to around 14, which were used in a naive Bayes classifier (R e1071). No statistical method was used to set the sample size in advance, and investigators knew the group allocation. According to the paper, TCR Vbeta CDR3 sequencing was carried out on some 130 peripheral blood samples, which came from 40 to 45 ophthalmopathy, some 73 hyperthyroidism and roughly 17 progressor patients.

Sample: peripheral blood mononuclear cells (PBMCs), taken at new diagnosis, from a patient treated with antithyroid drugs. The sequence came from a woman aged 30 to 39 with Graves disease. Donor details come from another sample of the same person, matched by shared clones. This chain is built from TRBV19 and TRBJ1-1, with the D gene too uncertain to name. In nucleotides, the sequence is TGTGCCAGTAGTGTTTTAAGGGACACTGAAGCTTTCTTT. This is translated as CASSVLRDTEAFF.